A selection of T cell receptor beta chains follows, all from one sample in a study of cytomegalovirus exposure and HLA in healthy donors. Here immunoSEQ multiplex PCR was the method, and the copy in TCRdb shows in-frame clones only, minus some. The sample lists approximately 60,000 clones; about 80% were seen once. Sample: PBMCs. These receptors were collected from a man aged 30-40 years in good health and CMV-seronegative. CDR3s include the opening cysteine and the closing phenylalanine or tryptophan. A D gene is named only where the DNA matches it firmly. The size entry is marked missing in some rows and otherwise reads once, few, many or a size class.

size,D,J,V,DNA,CDR3
once,.,TRBJ2-3,TRBV10-3,TGTGCCATCAGTGGGCCGGGTCTCGATACGCAGTATTTT,CAISGPGLDTQYF
.,TRBD2,TRBJ2-3,TRBV6-4,TGTGCCAGCAGTGGGACTAGCGGCACAGATACGCAGTATTTT,CASSGTSGTDTQYF
.,.,TRBJ1-5,TRBV2,TGTGCCAGCAGCCCACAGGGCTATGCCAATCAGCCCCAGCATTTT,CASSPQGYANQPQHF
.,.,TRBJ1-3,TRBV9,TGTGCCAGCAGCGTAGAAACTGGGCTCAGTCCTGGAAACACCATATATTTT,CASSVETGLSPGNTIYF
.,TRBD1,TRBJ2-4,TRBV13,TGTGCCAGCAGCTTAGGGGACAGGGTAAAAAACATTCAGTACTTC,CASSLGDRVKNIQYF
.,.,TRBJ2-2,TRBV9,TGTGCCAGCAGCTCCTTTTGGGACTCCACCGGGGAGCTGTTTTTT,CASSSFWDSTGELFF
.,TRBD2,TRBJ2-7,TRBV5-4,TGTGCCAGCAGCCCCACCGGGACTAGCGCCGCCGAGCAGTACTTC,CASSPTGTSAAEQYF
.,.,TRBJ2-2,TRBV7-2,TGTGCCAGCAGCTTGGGGCACGCGAACACCGGGGAGCTGTTTTTT,CASSLGHANTGELFF
few,.,TRBJ1-6,TRBV6-5,TGTGCCAGCAGCCGTTTAAAGGGGATGGATTCACCCCTCCACTTT,CASSRLKGMDSPLHF
.,TRBD2,TRBJ2-7,TRBV29-1,TGCAGCGTTGTGGTTAGCGGGTCTTCCTACGAGCAGTACTTC,CSVVVSGSSYEQYF
.,.,TRBJ1-2,TRBV6-5,TGTGCCAGCAGTTATGAGGGAGGAGGCTACACCTTC,CASSYEGGGYTF
.,.,TRBJ1-5,TRBV6-4,TGTGCCAGCAGTGACTCGAGGGCCGTTGGAAATCAGCCCCAGCATTTT,CASSDSRAVGNQPQHF
.,.,TRBJ2-3,TRBV2,TGTGCCAGCAGTGTAATAGGCACAGATACGCAGTATTTT,CASSVIGTDTQYF
.,.,TRBJ1-5,TRBV2,TGTGCCAGCAGTCCCATGGGGGGGGATCAGCCCCAGCATTTT,CASSPMGGDQPQHF
.,TRBD1,TRBJ1-2,TRBV29-1,TGCAGCGTTGGTCCAGGACAGGGGTTGGACTATGGCTACACCTTC,CSVGPGQGLDYGYTF
.,TRBD2,TRBJ2-3,TRBV11-2,TGTGCCAGCAGCCTCAGGACTAGCGGGCTCACAGATACGCAGTATTTT,CASSLRTSGLTDTQYF
.,.,TRBJ2-3,TRBV27,TGTGCCAGCAGTTTATCGTTGCCTAGCGCTAGCACAGATACGCAGTATTTT,CASSLSLPSASTDTQYF
.,.,TRBJ2-3,TRBV6-1,TGTGCCAGCAGTGGGGCAGGGCACACAGATACGCAGTATTTT,CASSGAGHTDTQYF
.,TRBD1,TRBJ1-1,TRBV15,TGTGCCACCAGCGCGAGGGGGGGGGACAGGGGGGCGAACACTGAAGTTTTCTTT,CATSARGGDRGANTEVFF
.,.,TRBJ2-1,TRBV4-3,TGCGCCAGCAGCCAAGATGGAGGGGCAGACAATGAGCAGTTCTTC,CASSQDGGADNEQFF
few,.,TRBJ2-1,TRBV6-6,TGTGCCAGCAGCCACGGACAGAGCCCTAATGAGCAGTTCTTC,CASSHGQSPNEQFF
.,.,TRBJ2-7,TRBV6-5,TGTGCCAGCAGTTACTACGCCTCAACCTACGAGCAGTACTTC,CASSYYASTYEQYF
once,TRBD2,TRBJ2-1,TRBV7-9,TGTTCCAGCACCCGACCACTAGCGAGTACCTACAATGAGCAGTTCTTC,CSSTRPLASTYNEQFF
.,TRBD1,TRBJ1-1,TRBV27,TGTGCCAGCAGTCTCATACAGGGGGCTCCTGAAGCTTTCTTT,CASSLIQGAPEAFF
.,TRBD2,TRBJ2-3,TRBV9,TGTGCCAGCAGCGTAGGACTAGCGGGAGAAAGGGGAGATACGCAGTATTTT,CASSVGLAGERGDTQYF
few,.,TRBJ1-5,TRBV4-3,TGCGCCAGCAGCCAAGACAGGGTAAATCAGCCCCAGCATTTT,CASSQDRVNQPQHF
.,.,TRBJ2-5,TRBV6-1,TGTGCCAGCAGTGAAGACTACGGACTACAAGAGACCCAGTACTTC,CASSEDYGLQETQYF